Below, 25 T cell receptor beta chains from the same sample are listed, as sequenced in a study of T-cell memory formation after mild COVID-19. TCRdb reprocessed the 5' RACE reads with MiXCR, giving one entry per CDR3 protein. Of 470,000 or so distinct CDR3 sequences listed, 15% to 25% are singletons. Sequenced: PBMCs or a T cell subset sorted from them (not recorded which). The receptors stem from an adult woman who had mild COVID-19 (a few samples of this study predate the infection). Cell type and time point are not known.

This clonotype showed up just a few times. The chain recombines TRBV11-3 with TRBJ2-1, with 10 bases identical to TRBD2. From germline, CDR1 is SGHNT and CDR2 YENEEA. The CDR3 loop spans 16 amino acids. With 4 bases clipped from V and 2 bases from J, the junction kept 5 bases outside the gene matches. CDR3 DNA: TGTGCCAGCAGCTCAGACGGACTAGCGGCCTACAATGAGCAGTTCTTC. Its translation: CASSSDGLAAYNEQFF.

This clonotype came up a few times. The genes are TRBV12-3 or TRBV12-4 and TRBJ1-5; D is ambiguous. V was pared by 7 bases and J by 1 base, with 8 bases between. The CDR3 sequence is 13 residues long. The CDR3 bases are TGTGCCAGCAACCTGGGGAGCAATCAGCCCCAGCATTTT. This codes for CASNLGSNQPQHF.

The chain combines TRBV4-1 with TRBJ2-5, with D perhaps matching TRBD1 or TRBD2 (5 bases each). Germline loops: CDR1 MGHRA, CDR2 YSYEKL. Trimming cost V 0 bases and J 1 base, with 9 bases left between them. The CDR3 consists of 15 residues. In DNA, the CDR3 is TGCGCCAGCAGCCAAGATGGGGCGGGCCAAGAGACCCAGTACTTC. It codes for CASSQDGAGQETQYF.

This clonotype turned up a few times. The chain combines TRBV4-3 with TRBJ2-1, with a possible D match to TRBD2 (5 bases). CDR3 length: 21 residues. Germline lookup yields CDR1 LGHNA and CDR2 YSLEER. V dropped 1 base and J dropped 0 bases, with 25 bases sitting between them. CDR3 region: CASSQGLPGLERPSSYNEQFF. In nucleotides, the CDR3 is TGCGCCAGCAGCCAAGGGCTCCCGGGGTTAGAACGGCCAAGCTCCTACAATGAGCAGTTCTTC.

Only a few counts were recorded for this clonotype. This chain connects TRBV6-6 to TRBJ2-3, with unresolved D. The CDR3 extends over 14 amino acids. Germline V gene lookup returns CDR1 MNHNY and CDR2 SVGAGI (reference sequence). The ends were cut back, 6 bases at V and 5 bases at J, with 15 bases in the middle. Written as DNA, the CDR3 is TGTGCCAGCAGCTTACCGATTCGTGGAGATACGCAGTATTTT. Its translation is CASSLPIRGDTQYF.

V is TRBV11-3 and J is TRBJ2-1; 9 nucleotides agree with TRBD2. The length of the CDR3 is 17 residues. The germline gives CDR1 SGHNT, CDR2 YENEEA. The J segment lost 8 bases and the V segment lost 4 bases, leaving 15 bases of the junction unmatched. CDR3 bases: TGTGCCAGCAGCTCCCCGGAGGGTAGCGGGAGACCGCATGAGCAGTTCTTC. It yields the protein CASSSPEGSGRPHEQFF.

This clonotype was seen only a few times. The CDR3 region is CATAELNTGELFF. The CDR3 DNA sequence: TGTGCCACCGCGGAATTGAACACCGGGGAGCTGTTTTTT. V usage is TRBV12-3 or TRBV12-4 and J usage is TRBJ2-2; D gene ambiguous. This CDR3 has 13 residues. V lost 10 bases and J 1 base, leaving 10 bases between the germline ends.

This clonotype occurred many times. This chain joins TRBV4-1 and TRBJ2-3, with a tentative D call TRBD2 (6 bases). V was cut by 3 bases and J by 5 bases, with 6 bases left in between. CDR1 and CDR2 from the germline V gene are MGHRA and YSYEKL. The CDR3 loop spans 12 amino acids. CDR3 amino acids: CASSQGGDTQYF. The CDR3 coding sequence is TGCGCCAGCAGCCAGGGAGGAGATACGCAGTATTTT.

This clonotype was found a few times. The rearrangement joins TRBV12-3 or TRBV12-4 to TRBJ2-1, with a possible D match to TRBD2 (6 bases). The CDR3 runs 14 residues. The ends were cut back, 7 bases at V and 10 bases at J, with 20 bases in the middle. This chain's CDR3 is CASTFSTSIQEQFF. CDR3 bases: TGTGCCAGCACCTTCTCGACTAGTATTCAGGAGCAGTTCTTC.

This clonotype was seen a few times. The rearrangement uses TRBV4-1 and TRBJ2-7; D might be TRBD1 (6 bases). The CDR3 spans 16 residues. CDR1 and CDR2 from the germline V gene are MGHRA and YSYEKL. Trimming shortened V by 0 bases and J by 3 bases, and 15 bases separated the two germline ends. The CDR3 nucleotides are TGCGCCAGCAGCCAAGATGATCGGACAGTGCGCTACGAGCAGTACTTC. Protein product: CASSQDDRTVRYEQYF.

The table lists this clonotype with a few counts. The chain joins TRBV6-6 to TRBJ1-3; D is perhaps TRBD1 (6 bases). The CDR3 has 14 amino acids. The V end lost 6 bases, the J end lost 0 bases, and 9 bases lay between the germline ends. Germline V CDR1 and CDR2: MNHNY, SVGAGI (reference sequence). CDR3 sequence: CASSATGSGNTIYF. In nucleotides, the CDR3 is TGTGCCAGCAGCGCGACAGGCTCTGGAAACACCATATATTTT.

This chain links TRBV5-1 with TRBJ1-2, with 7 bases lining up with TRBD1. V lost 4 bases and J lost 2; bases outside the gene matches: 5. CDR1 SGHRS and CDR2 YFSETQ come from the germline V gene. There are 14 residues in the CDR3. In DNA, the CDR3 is TGCGCCAGCAGCCCACAGGGGTCGAACTATGGCTACACCTTC. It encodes CASSPQGSNYGYTF.

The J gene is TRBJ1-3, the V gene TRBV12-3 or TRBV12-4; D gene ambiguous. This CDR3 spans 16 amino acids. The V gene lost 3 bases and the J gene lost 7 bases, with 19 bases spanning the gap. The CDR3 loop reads CASSFTRLAQRNTIYF. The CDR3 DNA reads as TGTGCCAGCAGTTTTACGCGTCTCGCGCAGCGGAACACCATATATTTT.

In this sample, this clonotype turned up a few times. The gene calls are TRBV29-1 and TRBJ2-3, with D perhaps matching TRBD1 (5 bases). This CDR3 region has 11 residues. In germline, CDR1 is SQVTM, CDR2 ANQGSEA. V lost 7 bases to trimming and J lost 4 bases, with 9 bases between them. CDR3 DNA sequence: TGCAGCGCTGGACACTCAGATACGCAGTATTTT. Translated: CSAGHSDTQYF.

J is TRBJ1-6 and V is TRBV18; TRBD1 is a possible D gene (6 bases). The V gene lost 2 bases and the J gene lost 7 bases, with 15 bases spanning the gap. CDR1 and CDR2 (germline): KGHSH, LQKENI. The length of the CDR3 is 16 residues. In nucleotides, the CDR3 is TGTGCCAGCTCACCATTTTTAGGACAGAACAATTCACCCCTCCACTTT. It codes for CASSPFLGQNNSPLHF.

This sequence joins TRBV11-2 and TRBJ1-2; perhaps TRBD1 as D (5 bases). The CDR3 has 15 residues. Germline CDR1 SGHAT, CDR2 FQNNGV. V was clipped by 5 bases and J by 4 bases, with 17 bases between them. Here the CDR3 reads CASSPSGDDPYGYTF. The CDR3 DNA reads TGTGCCAGCAGCCCTAGTGGGGACGACCCCTATGGCTACACCTTC.

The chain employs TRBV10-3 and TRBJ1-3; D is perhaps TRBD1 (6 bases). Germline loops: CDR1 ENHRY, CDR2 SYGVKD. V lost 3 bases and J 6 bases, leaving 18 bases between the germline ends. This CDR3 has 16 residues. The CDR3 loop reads CAISDPSGQFLNTIYF. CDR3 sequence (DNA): TGTGCCATCAGTGACCCTTCTGGACAGTTTTTAAACACCATATATTTT.

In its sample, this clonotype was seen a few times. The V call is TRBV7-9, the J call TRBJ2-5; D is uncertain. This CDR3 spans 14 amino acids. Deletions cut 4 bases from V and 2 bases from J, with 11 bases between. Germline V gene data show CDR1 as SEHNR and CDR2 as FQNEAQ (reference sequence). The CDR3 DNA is TGTGCCAGCAGCTCCAGGTCGGCTCAAGAGACCCAGTACTTC. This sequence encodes CASSSRSAQETQYF.

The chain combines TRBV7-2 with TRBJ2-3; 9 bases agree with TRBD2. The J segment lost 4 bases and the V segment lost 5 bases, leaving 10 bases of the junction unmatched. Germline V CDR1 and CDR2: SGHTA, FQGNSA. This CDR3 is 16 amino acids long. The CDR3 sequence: CASSNPAGGRADTQYF. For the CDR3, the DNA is TGTGCCAGCAGCAACCCGGCGGGAGGGCGCGCAGATACGCAGTATTTT. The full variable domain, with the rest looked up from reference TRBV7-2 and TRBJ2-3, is GAGVSQSPSNKVTEKGKDVELRCDPISGHTALYWYRQSLGQGLEFLIYFQGNSAPDKSGLPSDRFSAERTGGSVSTLTIQRTQQEDSAVYLCASSNPAGGRADTQYFGPGTRLTVL.

This chain's CDR3 is CATSDRDRTEAFF. The CDR3 DNA sequence: TGTGCCACCAGTGACCGTGACAGAACTGAAGCTTTCTTT. The gene calls are TRBV24-1 and TRBJ1-1; the D gene is possibly TRBD1 (5 bases). This CDR3 is 13 amino acids long. Trimming pared 4 bases from V and 5 bases from J, leaving 10 bases between. Germline lookup yields CDR1 KGHDR and CDR2 SFDVKD.

This chain's CDR3 is CASSFISGGSGELFF. The CDR3 bases are TGTGCCAGCAGTTTCATCAGCGGGGGGTCCGGGGAGCTGTTTTTT. V gene TRBV12-3 or TRBV12-4 combines with J gene TRBJ2-2; 9 bases match TRBD2. After removal of 3 bases from V and 6 bases from J, the junction contained 5 bases not matched to a gene. This CDR3 contains 15 residues.

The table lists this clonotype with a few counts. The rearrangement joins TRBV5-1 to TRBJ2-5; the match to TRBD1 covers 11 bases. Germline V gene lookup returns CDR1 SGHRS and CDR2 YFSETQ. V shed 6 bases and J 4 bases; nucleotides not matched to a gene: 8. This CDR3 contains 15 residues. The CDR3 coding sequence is TGCGCCAGCACCCCAGGACAGGGGGCAGGAGAGACCCAGTACTTC. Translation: CASTPGQGAGETQYF.

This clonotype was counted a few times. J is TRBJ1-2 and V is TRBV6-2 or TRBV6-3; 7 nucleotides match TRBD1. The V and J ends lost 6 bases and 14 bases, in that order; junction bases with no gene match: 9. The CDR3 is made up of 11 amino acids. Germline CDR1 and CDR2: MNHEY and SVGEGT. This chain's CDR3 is CASSPGQVETF. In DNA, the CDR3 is TGTGCCAGCAGCCCCGGACAGGTGGAAACCTTC.

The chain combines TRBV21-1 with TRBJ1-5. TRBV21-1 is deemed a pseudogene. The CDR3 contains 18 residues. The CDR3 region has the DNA TGTGCCAGCAGCAAATACCGAAGTAAGAAGGTTGCAGATCAGCCCCAGCATTTT. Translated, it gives CASSKYRSKKVADQPQHF.

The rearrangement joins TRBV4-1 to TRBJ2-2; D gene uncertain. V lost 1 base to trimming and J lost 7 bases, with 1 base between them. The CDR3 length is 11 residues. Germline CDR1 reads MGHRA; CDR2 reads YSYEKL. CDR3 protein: CASSQVGELFF. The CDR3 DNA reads TGCGCCAGCAGCCAAGTCGGGGAGCTGTTTTTT.